The clone carrying this T cell receptor (beta chain) came up a few times. Its antigen is not identified. This may arise from a read error, as a much more abundant clone is one base away. CDR3 length: 11 residues. Germline assignment: CDR1 MDHEN and CDR2 SYDVKM. This sample stems from a study of blood T cells in healthy people across ages. The second PCR ran 7 to 11 cycles with a sample-barcoded 5' primer and J-beta primers. There were at least 3 million CDR3-containing paired-end reads obtained from each sample. TCRdb reanalysed the 5' RACE reads using MiXCR and keeps one entry per CDR3 protein. Of approximately 960,000 distinct CDR3 sequences listed, about 28% are singletons. Study-wide points: Unsorted PBMCs ruled out conclusive naive versus antigen-experienced comparison.

Per sample, extraction of total RNA gave at least 5.5 micrograms in every case. This sample also appeared in a second study, on T cells of mothers and their children. Per that paper: Over 8 million reads per mother and around 3.2 million per child were obtained.

V and J are TRBV28 and TRBJ2-5; 8 bases are shared with TRBD1. This TCR came from a woman in her forties in good health. Sequences were obtained from blood. In nucleotides, the CDR3 is TGTACCAGCAGTCTTGGGACAGGAGAGTACTTC. This sequence encodes CTSSLGTGEYF.